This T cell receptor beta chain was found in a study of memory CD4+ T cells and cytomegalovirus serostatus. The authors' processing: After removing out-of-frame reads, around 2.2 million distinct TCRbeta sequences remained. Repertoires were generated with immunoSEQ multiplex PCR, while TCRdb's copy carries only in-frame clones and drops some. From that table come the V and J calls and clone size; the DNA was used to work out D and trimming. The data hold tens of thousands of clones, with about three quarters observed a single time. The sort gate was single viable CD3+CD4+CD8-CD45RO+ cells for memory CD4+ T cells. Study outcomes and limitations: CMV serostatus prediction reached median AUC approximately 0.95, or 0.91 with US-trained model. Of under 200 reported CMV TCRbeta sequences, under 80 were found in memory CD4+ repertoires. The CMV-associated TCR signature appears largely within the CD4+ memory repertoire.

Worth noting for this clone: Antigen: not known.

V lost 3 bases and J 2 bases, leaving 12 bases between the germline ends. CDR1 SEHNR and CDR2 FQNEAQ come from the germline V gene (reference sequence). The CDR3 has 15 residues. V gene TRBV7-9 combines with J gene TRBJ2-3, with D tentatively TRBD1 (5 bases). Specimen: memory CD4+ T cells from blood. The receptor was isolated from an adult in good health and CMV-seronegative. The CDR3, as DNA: TGTGCCAGCAGCTTGAAGGGGCTACTCACAGATACGCAGTATTTT. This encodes CASSLKGLLTDTQYF.